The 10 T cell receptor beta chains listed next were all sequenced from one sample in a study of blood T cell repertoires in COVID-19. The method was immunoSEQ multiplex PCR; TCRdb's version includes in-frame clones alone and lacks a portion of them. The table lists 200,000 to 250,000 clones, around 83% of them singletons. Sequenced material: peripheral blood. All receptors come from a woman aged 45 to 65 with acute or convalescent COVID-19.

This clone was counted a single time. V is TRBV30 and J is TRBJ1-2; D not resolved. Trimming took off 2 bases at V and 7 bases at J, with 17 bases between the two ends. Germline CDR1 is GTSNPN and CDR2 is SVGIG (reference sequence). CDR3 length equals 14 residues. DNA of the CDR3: TGTGCCTGGAGTCCCTGGGAGGGAAAATTTGGCTACACCTTC. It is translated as CAWSPWEGKFGYTF.

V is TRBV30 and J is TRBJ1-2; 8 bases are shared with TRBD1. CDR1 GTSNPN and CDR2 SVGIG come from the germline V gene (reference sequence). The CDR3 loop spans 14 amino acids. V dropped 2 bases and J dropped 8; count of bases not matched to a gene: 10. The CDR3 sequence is CAWSPNDRGRGYTF. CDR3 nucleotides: TGTGCCTGGAGTCCGAACGACAGGGGCCGGGGCTACACCTTC.

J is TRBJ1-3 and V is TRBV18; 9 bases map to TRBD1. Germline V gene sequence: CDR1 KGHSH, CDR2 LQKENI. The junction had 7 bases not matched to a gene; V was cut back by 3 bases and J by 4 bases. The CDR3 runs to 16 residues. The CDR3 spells CASSPPDRGAGNTIYF. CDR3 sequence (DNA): TGTGCCAGCTCACCGCCGGACAGGGGAGCAGGAAACACCATATATTTT.

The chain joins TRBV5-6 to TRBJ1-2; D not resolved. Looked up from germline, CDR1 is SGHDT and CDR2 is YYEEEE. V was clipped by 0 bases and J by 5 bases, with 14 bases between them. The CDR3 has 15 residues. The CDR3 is CASSLEEERLYGYTF. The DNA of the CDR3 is TGTGCCAGCAGCTTGGAGGAGGAAAGGTTATATGGCTACACCTTC.

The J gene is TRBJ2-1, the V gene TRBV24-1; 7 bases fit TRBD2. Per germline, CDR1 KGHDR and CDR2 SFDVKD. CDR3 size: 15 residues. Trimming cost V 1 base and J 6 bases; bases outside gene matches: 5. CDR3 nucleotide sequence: TGTGCCACCAGTGATTTCCGACTAGCATCCAATGAGCAGTTCTTC. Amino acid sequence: CATSDFRLASNEQFF.

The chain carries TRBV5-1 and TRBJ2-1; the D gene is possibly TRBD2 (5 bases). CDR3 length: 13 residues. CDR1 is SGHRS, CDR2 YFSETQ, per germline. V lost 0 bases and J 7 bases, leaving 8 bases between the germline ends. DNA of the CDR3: TGCGCCAGCAGCTTGGTTGAGGGTAATGAGCAGTTCTTC. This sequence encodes CASSLVEGNEQFF.

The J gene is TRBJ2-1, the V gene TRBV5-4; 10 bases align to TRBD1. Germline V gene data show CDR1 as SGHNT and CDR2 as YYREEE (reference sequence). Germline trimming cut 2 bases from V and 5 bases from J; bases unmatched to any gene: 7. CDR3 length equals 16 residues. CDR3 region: CASSFLGQGYNNEQFF. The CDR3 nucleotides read TGTGCCAGCAGCTTCTTGGGACAGGGGTATAACAATGAGCAGTTCTTC.

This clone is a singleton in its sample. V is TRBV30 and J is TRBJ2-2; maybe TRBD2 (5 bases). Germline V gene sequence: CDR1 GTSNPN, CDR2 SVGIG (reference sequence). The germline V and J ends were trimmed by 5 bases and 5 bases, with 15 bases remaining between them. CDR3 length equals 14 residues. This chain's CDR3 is CAWSPGVRTGELFF. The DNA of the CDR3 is TGTGCCTGGTCCCCCGGGGTTCGGACCGGGGAGCTGTTTTTT.

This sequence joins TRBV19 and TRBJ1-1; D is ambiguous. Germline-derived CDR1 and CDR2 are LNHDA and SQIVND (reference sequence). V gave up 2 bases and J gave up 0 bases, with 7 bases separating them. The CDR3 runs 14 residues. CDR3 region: CASSIPGVNTEAFF. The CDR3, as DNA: TGTGCCAGTAGTATACCCGGGGTGAACACTGAAGCTTTCTTT.

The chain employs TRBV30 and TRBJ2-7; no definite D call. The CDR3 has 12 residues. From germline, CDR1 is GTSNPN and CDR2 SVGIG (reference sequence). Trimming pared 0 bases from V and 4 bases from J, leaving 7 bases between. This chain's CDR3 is CAWSVTEYEQYF. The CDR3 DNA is TGTGCCTGGAGTGTAACGGAGTACGAGCAGTACTTC. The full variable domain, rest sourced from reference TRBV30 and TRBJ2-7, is SQTIHQWPATLVQPVGSPLSLECTVEGTSNPNLYWYRQAAGRGLQLLFYSVGIGQISSEVPQNLSASRPQDRQFILSSKKLLLSDSGFYLCAWSVTEYEQYFGPGTRLTVT.